The rows below give T cell receptor beta chains drawn from one sample of a study of shared clonotypes between healthy human individuals. Sequencing was performed with immunoSEQ multiplex PCR; in TCRdb, only in-frame clones are kept and a portion is missing. The sample shows about 2 million clones, about 95% of them seen only once. The material sequenced was naive CD8+ T cells sorted from blood. The receptors originated from a man younger than 30 in good health. Each CDR3 is given with its conserved first and last residue. The order of the fields is J gene, V gene, D gene, clone size, CDR3 DNA, CDR3 protein. A D gene is named only where the DNA matches it firmly. Clone size, where shown, is once, few, many, or a class for clones that have expanded.

>TRBJ1-3|TRBV10-1|.|few
TGCGCCAGCAGTGAGCGGAACCCGAGGGGGATAAAACATGGAAACACCATATATTTT
CASSERNPRGIKHGNTIYF
>TRBJ2-7|TRBV6-5|TRBD1|.
TGTGCCAGCAGTCCTGGACAGGGGGCATCCTACGAGCAGTACTTC
CASSPGQGASYEQYF
>TRBJ2-3|TRBV27|.|.
TGTGCCAGCAGTTTTGGATTCGGAAATACGCAGTATTTT
CASSFGFGNTQYF
>TRBJ2-2|TRBV7-2|.|.
TGTGCCAGCAGCCCCGAGGGGGGGTCTTACACCGGGGAGCTGTTTTTT
CASSPEGGSYTGELFF
>TRBJ2-1|TRBV2|.|.
TGTGCCAGCAGCACCGGGACCACTGAGCAGTTCTTC
CASSTGTTEQFF
>TRBJ2-7|TRBV10-3|TRBD2|.
TGTGCCATCAGTACCGGGACTAACTACGAGCAGTACTTC
CAISTGTNYEQYF
>TRBJ2-5|TRBV6-5|TRBD2|.
TGTGCCAGCAGTTACTCCCGGACTAGGGCCCAAGAGACCCAGTACTTC
CASSYSRTRAQETQYF
>TRBJ1-1|TRBV4-1|.|.
TGCGCCAGCAGCCAAAAGGACCTACCGGGAACTTTCTTT
CASSQKDLPGTFF
>TRBJ1-2|TRBV7-9|.|once
TGTGCCAGCAGCTTAGCCCCCGGCCGCAACTATGGCTACACCTTC
CASSLAPGRNYGYTF
>TRBJ1-2|TRBV9|.|.
TGTGCCAGCAGCGTAGACAGGGACGTAGGTGGCTACACCTTC
CASSVDRDVGGYTF
>TRBJ2-7|TRBV10-2|TRBD2|.
TGCGCCAGCAGTCCCCTAGCGGGGGCTTTCTCCTACGAGCAGTACTTC
CASSPLAGAFSYEQYF
>TRBJ2-1|TRBV27|TRBD2|.
TGTGCCAGCAGTGCTACTAGCGGCACCTACAATGAGCAGTTCTTC
CASSATSGTYNEQFF
>TRBJ1-6|TRBV30|.|few
TGTGCCTGGAGTGTGGGTAATTCAGACCTCCACTTT
CAWSVGNSDLHF
>TRBJ2-1|TRBV5-1|TRBD1|.
TGCGCCAGCAGTGACAGGGAGTCCTACAATGAGCAGTTCTTC
CASSDRESYNEQFF
>TRBJ2-2|TRBV5-1|TRBD2|once
TGCGCCAGCAGCTTGCGGACTAGCGGGAGGCCGAACACCGGGGAGCTGTTTTTT
CASSLRTSGRPNTGELFF
>TRBJ2-3|TRBV9|TRBD2|.
TGTGCCAGCAGCGCCCAGCGGGGGGGCACAGATACGCAGTATTTT
CASSAQRGGTDTQYF
>TRBJ1-2|TRBV11-2|TRBD1|.
TGTGCCAGCAGCTCAGAAGGGACAGCTAACTATGGCTACACCTTC
CASSSEGTANYGYTF
>TRBJ1-2|TRBV19|TRBD1|.
TGTGCCAGTAGTCCAGGGGGCGGCTATGGCTACACCTTC
CASSPGGGYGYTF
>TRBJ2-1|TRBV28|.|.
TGTGCCAGCAGGGGTATGGGGGATGAGCAGTTCTTC
CASRGMGDEQFF
>TRBJ2-1|TRBV7-3|.|.
TGTGCCAGCAGCCCAACTAGCTACAATGAGCAGTTCTTC
CASSPTSYNEQFF
>TRBJ1-1|TRBV7-9|.|.
TGTGCCAGCAGCTGGGGGGGTTCAGCTGAAGCTTTCTTT
CASSWGGSAEAFF
>TRBJ2-6|TRBV2|.|.
TGTGCCAGCAGTGAAGCTAACGAGACGGAATCTGGGGCCAACGTCCTGACTTTC
CASSEANETESGANVLTF
>TRBJ2-2|TRBV7-3|TRBD2|.
TGTGCCAGCAGCACCTCTAGCGGGGGTGACACCGGGGAGCTGTTTTTT
CASSTSSGGDTGELFF
>TRBJ2-5|TRBV2|.|.
TGTGCCAGCAGTGATCGGGACGGCATCCAAGAGACCCAGTACTTC
CASSDRDGIQETQYF
>TRBJ2-7|TRBV4-1|.|.
TGCGCCAGCACCCTTGAGCCGCGGTCCTACGAGCAGTACTTC
CASTLEPRSYEQYF
>TRBJ1-1|TRBV7-9|TRBD1|.
TGTGCCAGCAGCTTAGAGGCAGGGGGCGTCACTGAAGCTTTCTTT
CASSLEAGGVTEAFF
>TRBJ2-2|TRBV30|.|.
TGTGCCTGGAGTAGACAGTCCGGGGAGCTGTTTTTT
CAWSRQSGELFF
>TRBJ2-7|TRBV19|.|.
TGTGCCAGTAGTTGGAGACTAGACTACGAGCAGTACTTC
CASSWRLDYEQYF
>TRBJ2-6|TRBV2|.|few
TGTGCCAGCAGGGGCTCTGGGGCCAACGTCCTGACTTTC
CASRGSGANVLTF
>TRBJ2-1|TRBV18|TRBD1|.
TGTGCCAGCTCACCCGGACAGGGTATTTCCTACAATGAGCAGTTCTTC
CASSPGQGISYNEQFF
>TRBJ1-1|TRBV5-6|TRBD1|.
TGTGCCAGCAGCTGGATGACGACAGGGGCCAGACCTGAAGCTTTCTTT
CASSWMTTGARPEAFF
>TRBJ2-7|TRBV30|.|.
TGTGCCTGGAGTGTAAAGGGGTATTCCTACGAGCAGTACTTC
CAWSVKGYSYEQYF
>TRBJ1-4|TRBV9|TRBD1|.
TGTGCCAGCAGCGGGGGACAGAATAATGAAAAACTGTTTTTT
CASSGGQNNEKLFF
>TRBJ1-2|TRBV19|TRBD1|.
TGTGCCAGTAGTATAGTTACCGGGACAGGGGGCGCGAGCTATGGCTACACCTTC
CASSIVTGTGGASYGYTF
>TRBJ2-7|TRBV7-2|.|.
TGTGCCAGCAGCCTAGGGGTCGTCTTCTACGAGCAGTACTTC
CASSLGVVFYEQYF
>TRBJ2-7|TRBV6-6|TRBD1|.
TGTGCCAGCAGAGACCCGGGACAGACCTCCTACGAGCAGTACTTC
CASRDPGQTSYEQYF
>TRBJ1-4|TRBV28|.|.
TGTGCCAGCAAGGGATTGGGGTTTAATGAAAAACTGTTTTTT
CASKGLGFNEKLFF
>TRBJ2-4|TRBV5-1|TRBD1|.
TGCGCCAGCAGCCCGGACAGGGCCAAAAACATTCAGTACTTC
CASSPDRAKNIQYF
>TRBJ1-2|TRBV4-1|.|.
TGCGCCAGCACTGGTATGGGTTATGGCTACACCTTC
CASTGMGYGYTF
>TRBJ1-2|TRBV9|.|few
TGTGCCAGCAGCACCACAGGGCAAGGCTACACCTTC
CASSTTGQGYTF
>TRBJ2-2|TRBV5-6|TRBD1|.
TGTGCCAGCAGCTTGGAGGCAGGGGGCAACAGGGAGCTGTTTTTT
CASSLEAGGNRELFF
>TRBJ1-3|TRBV4-1|.|.
TGCGCCAGCAGCCAAGTCGGGGACCTGATCGGAAACACCATATATTTT
CASSQVGDLIGNTIYF
>TRBJ2-5|TRBV13|TRBD2|.
TGTGCCAGCAGCTCCCCTAATGGGGGGGAAGAGACCCAGTACTTC
CASSSPNGGEETQYF
>TRBJ2-7|TRBV5-4|TRBD2|.
TGTGCCAGCAGCTTGCCCACTAGCGGGGATTTCTACGAGCAGTACTTC
CASSLPTSGDFYEQYF
>TRBJ2-7|TRBV7-9|.|.
TGTGCCAGCAGCAAACTTTCAGAACCAGTGGACGAGCAGTACTTC
CASSKLSEPVDEQYF
>TRBJ2-3|TRBV27|TRBD2|.
TGTGCCAGCAGATTGACTAGCGGGGGGCCTTACCACACAGATACGCAGTATTTT
CASRLTSGGPYHTDTQYF
>TRBJ1-4|TRBV9|.|.
TGTGCCAGCAGCGGTACAGAAGGGGGGGAAAAACTGTTTTTT
CASSGTEGGEKLFF
>TRBJ2-7|TRBV29-1|.|.
TGCAGCGTTGGAGGAGAGTCGGGCGAGCAGTACTTC
CSVGGESGEQYF
>TRBJ2-7|TRBV27|TRBD1|once
TGTGCCAGCAGTGACAGGGTGAACTACGAGCAGTACTTC
CASSDRVNYEQYF
>TRBJ2-3|TRBV27|TRBD1|.
TGTGCCAGCAGTTCCCTCGGGACAGGGCTTTATACGCAGTATTTT
CASSSLGTGLYTQYF
>TRBJ2-2|TRBV30|TRBD1|.
TGTGCCTGGAGCTTGACAGGGTTTGGGACCGGGGAGCTGTTTTTT
CAWSLTGFGTGELFF
>TRBJ2-2|TRBV19|TRBD2|.
TGTGCCAGTAGTGCGGCTAGCGGGGCTATCACCGGGGAGCTGTTTTTT
CASSAASGAITGELFF
>TRBJ1-5|TRBV27|TRBD1|few
TGTGCCAGCAGGGCCGGGACAGGCAATCAGCCCCAGCATTTT
CASRAGTGNQPQHF
>TRBJ2-7|TRBV6-5|TRBD1|.
TGTGCCAGCAGCCCGACAGGGGCTGTAACCTACGAGCAGTACTTC
CASSPTGAVTYEQYF
>TRBJ2-5|TRBV7-9|.|.
TGTGCCAGCAGCTTTCCAGGTGAAGGCGAGACCCAGTACTTC
CASSFPGEGETQYF
>TRBJ1-2|TRBV28|.|.
TGTGCCAGCAGTTTAAGGGCAGATGCCTATGGCTACACCTTC
CASSLRADAYGYTF
>TRBJ2-7|TRBV7-9|.|.
TGTGCCAGCAGCTTAGTTGTTTACGAGCAGTACTTC
CASSLVVYEQYF